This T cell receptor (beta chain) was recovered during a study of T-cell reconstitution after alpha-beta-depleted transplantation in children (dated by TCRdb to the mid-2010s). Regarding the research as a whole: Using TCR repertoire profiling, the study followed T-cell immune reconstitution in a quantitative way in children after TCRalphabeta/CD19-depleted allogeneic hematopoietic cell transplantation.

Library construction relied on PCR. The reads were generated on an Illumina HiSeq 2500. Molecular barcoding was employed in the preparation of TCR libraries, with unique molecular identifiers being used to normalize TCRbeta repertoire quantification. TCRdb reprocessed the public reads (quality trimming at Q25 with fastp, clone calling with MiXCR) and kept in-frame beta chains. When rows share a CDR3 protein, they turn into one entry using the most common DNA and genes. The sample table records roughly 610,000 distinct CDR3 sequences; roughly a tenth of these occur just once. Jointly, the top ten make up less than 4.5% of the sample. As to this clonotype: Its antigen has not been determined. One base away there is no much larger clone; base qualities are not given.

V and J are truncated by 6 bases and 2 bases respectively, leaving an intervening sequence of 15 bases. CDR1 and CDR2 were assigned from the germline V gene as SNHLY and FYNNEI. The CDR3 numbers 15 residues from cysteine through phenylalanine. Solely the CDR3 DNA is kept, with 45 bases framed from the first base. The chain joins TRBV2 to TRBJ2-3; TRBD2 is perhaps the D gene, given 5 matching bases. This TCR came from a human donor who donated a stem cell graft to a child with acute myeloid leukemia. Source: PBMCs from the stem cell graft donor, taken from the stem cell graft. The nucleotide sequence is TGTGCCAGCAGCCCCAGATCAGGACTCACAGATACGCAGTATTTT. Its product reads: CASSPRSGLTDTQYF.